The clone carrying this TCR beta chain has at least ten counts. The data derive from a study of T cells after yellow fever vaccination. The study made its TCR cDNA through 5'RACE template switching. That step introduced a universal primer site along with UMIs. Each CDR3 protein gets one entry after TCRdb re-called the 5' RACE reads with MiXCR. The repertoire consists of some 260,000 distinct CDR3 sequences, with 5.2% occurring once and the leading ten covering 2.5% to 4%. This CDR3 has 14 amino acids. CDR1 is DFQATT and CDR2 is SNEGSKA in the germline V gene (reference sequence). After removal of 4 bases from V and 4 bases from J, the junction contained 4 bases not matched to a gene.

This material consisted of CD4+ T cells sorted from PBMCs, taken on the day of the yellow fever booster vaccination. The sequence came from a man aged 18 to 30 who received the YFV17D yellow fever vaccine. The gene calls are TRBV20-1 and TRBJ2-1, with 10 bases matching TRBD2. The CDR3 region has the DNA TGCAGTGCTACTAGGACTAGCGGATACAATGAGCAGTTCTTC. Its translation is CSATRTSGYNEQFF.